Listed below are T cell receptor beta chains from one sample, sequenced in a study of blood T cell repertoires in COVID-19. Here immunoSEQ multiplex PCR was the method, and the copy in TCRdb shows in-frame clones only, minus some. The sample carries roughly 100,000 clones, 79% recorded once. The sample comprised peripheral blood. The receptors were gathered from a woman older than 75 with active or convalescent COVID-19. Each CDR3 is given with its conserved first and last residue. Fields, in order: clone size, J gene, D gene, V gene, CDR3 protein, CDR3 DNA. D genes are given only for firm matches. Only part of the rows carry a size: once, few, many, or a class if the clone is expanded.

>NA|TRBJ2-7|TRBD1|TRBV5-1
CASAERQGNRYEQYF
TGCGCCAGCGCAGAACGACAGGGGAATCGTTACGAGCAGTACTTC
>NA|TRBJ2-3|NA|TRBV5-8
CASSYTGSHLTDTQYF
TGTGCCAGCAGTTATACAGGGTCCCACCTCACAGATACGCAGTATTTT
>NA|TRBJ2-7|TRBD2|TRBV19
CASSIGTSDYYEQYF
TGTGCCAGTAGCATCGGGACTAGCGATTACTACGAGCAGTACTTC
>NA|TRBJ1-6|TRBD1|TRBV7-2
CASATGQGNSPLHF
TGTGCCAGCGCCACGGGACAGGGTAATTCACCCCTCCACTTT
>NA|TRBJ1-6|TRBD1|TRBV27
CASSLTGIQAYNSPLHF
TGTGCCAGCAGTTTGACAGGGATTCAAGCCTATAATTCACCCCTCCACTTT
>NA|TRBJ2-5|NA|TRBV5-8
CASRGRQLQETQYF
TGTGCCAGCAGAGGGAGACAATTACAAGAGACCCAGTACTTC
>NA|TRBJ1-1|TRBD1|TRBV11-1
CASSLGTGPAFF
TGTGCCAGCAGCTTAGGGACAGGGCCGGCTTTCTTT
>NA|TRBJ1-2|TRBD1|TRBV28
CASSSLGTGAAPYGYTF
TGTGCCAGCAGCAGCCTCGGGACAGGGGCCGCGCCCTATGGCTACACCTTC
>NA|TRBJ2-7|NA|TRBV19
CASSIVWGGGINEQYF
TGTGCCAGTAGTATAGTCTGGGGTGGGGGGATCAACGAGCAGTACTTC
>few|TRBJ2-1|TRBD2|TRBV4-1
CASSQLDGRVFNEQFF
TGCGCCAGCAGCCAGCTCGACGGGAGGGTATTCAATGAGCAGTTCTTC